A single sample is the source of the 24 T cell receptor beta chains below, sequenced in a study of blood T cell repertoires in COVID-19. The method was immunoSEQ multiplex PCR; TCRdb's version includes in-frame clones alone and lacks a portion of them. The sample carries about 87,000 clones, around 87% recorded once. Sequenced input: peripheral blood. The receptors originated from a man between 40 and 49 years old with acute or convalescent COVID-19.

This rearrangement joins TRBV5-1 to TRBJ1-5; D gene ambiguous. Germline CDR1 reads SGHRS; CDR2 reads YFSETQ. The length of the CDR3 is 15 residues. V was trimmed by 0 bases and J by 6 bases, leaving 13 bases between them. DNA of the CDR3: TGCGCCAGCAGCTTGGGGCAGTCGTCGGGTCAGCCCCAGCATTTT. Translated, it gives CASSLGQSSGQPQHF.

V usage is TRBV19 and J usage is TRBJ2-7; 10 bases are shared with TRBD1. The trim removed 5 bases at V and 6 bases at J, leaving 4 bases unmatched. Germline V CDR1 and CDR2: LNHDA, SQIVND (reference sequence). This CDR3 has 13 residues. CDR3 sequence: CASSLTGGGEQYF. In DNA form, the CDR3 reads TGTGCCAGTAGTTTGACAGGGGGCGGCGAGCAGTACTTC.

This chain joins TRBV5-4 and TRBJ2-5, with 9 bases identical to TRBD2. Losses at the gene ends were 6 bases for V and 3 bases for J; bases not matched to a gene: 9. Germline assignment: CDR1 SGHNT and CDR2 YYREEE (reference sequence). CDR3 length: 15 residues. CDR3 loop: CASNSRASGEETQYF. The CDR3 DNA is TGTGCCAGCAACTCCAGGGCTAGCGGGGAAGAGACCCAGTACTTC.

The CDR3 here is CASSPPTGNSGNTIYF. For the CDR3, the DNA is TGCGCCAGCAGCCCCCCGACAGGAAACTCTGGAAACACCATATATTTT. The chain combines TRBV4-1 with TRBJ1-3; D is perhaps TRBD1 (6 bases). The CDR3 spans 16 residues. Germline-derived CDR1 and CDR2 are MGHRA and YSYEKL. Trimming cost V 4 bases and J 0 bases, with 13 bases left between them.

The V gene is TRBV25-1, the J gene TRBJ1-2; TRBD1 might be the D (6 bases). The CDR3 runs 13 residues. Germline values: CDR1 MGHDK, CDR2 SYGVNS. V was shortened by 8 bases and J by 5 bases, with 15 bases between the two germline ends. CDR3 residues: CASQQGSLYGYTF. The CDR3 DNA reads TGTGCCAGCCAGCAGGGGAGTCTGTATGGCTACACCTTC.

This chain joins TRBV30 and TRBJ1-2; TRBD1 agrees at 8 bases. Germline V lookup: CDR1 GTSNPN, CDR2 SVGIG (reference sequence). The CDR3 is 13 amino acids. V dropped 3 bases and J dropped 6; count of bases not matched to a gene: 6. The CDR3 region is CAWRDRGLNGYTF. CDR3 sequence (DNA): TGTGCCTGGAGAGACAGGGGTTTGAATGGCTACACCTTC.

This chain connects TRBV4-2 to TRBJ2-3; 7 bases map to TRBD1. This CDR3 contains 16 residues. Germline lookup yields CDR1 LGHNA and CDR2 YNFKEQ. Unmatched junction bases numbered 5, after V lost 1 base and J lost 1 base. CDR3 loop: CASSQGDRVGTDTQYF. CDR3 DNA: TGTGCCAGCAGCCAAGGTGACAGGGTCGGCACAGATACGCAGTATTTT.

The CDR3 region is CASSSVQGAWGTEAFF. The CDR3, as DNA: TGTGCCAGCAGCTCCGTACAGGGGGCTTGGGGCACTGAAGCTTTCTTT. J is TRBJ1-1 and V is TRBV7-2, with 9 nucleotides matching TRBD1. Germline CDR1 SGHTA, CDR2 FQGNSA. The CDR3 length is 16 residues. V gave up 4 bases and J gave up 4 bases; unmatched junction bases: 10.

For the CDR3, the DNA is TGTGCCAGTAGTACAACCTACAATGAGCAGTTCTTC. This sequence encodes CASSTTYNEQFF. The chain links TRBV19 to TRBJ2-1; D gene uncertain. Trimming took off 4 bases at V and 2 bases at J, with 3 bases between the two ends. The V gene's germline CDR1 is LNHDA and CDR2 SQIVND (reference sequence). This CDR3 is built from 12 residues.

The V gene is TRBV19, the J gene TRBJ2-1; 11 bases line up with TRBD2. Germline V gene sequence: CDR1 LNHDA, CDR2 SQIVND (reference sequence). The CDR3 is 13 amino acids. V lost 5 bases to trimming and J lost 11 bases; unmatched junction nucleotides: 5. CDR3 DNA: TGTGCCAGTAGTTCGCTAGCGGGAGGCCAGCAGTTCTTC. This gives the protein CASSSLAGGQQFF.

This chain joins TRBV3-1 (or the pseudogene TRBV3-2) and TRBJ2-7; 8 nucleotides agree with TRBD2. In germline, CDR1 is LGHDT, CDR2 YNNKEL (reference sequence). The CDR3 covers 15 residues. Trimming removed 3 bases from V and 6 bases from J; junction bases left unmatched: 10. The DNA of the CDR3 is TGTGCCAGCAGCCAGGCGGGACTAGGGAGGGGCGAGCAGTACTTC. Its translation is CASSQAGLGRGEQYF.

The rearrangement joins TRBV3-1 (or the pseudogene TRBV3-2) to TRBJ2-5, with D tentatively TRBD1 (6 bases). With 0 bases removed from V and 5 bases from J, the gap between germline ends came to 13 bases. The V gene's germline CDR1 is LGHDT and CDR2 YNNKEL (reference sequence). CDR3 length equals 15 residues. The CDR3 loop reads CASSQDMQGLETQYF. DNA of the CDR3: TGTGCCAGCAGCCAAGATATGCAGGGGCTGGAGACCCAGTACTTC.

The chain recombines TRBV18 with TRBJ2-1; a weak D match, TRBD2 (5 bases). The CDR3 runs to 16 residues. CDR1 KGHSH and CDR2 LQKENI come from the germline V gene. The germline V and J ends were trimmed by 0 bases and 7 bases, with 16 bases remaining between them. CDR3: CASSPPLALAWNEQFF. The CDR3 DNA follows: TGTGCCAGCTCACCACCTCTCGCGTTAGCGTGGAATGAGCAGTTCTTC.

J is TRBJ1-1 and V is TRBV5-1; D is ambiguous. V gave up 0 bases and J gave up 4 bases, with 16 bases separating them. CDR3 length equals 16 residues. Germline CDR1 and CDR2: SGHRS and YFSETQ. CDR3 nucleotide sequence: TGCGCCAGCAGCTTGGAATCGAGGGCGTCGGGCACTGAAGCTTTCTTT. It is translated as CASSLESRASGTEAFF.

The V gene is TRBV11-2, the J gene TRBJ1-1; D uncertain. The CDR3 totals 14 residues. Trimming removed 3 bases from V and 10 bases from J, with 18 bases in between. From germline, CDR1 is SGHAT and CDR2 FQNNGV. CDR3 in DNA: TGTGCCAGCAGCTTTAACCCCGTGGTTGCGCGAGCTTTCTTT. Translated: CASSFNPVVARAFF.

The chain joins TRBV5-4 to TRBJ1-5, with 7 positions matching TRBD1. Germline CDR1 and CDR2: SGHNT and YYREEE (reference sequence). The CDR3 runs to 15 residues. J lost 4 bases, V lost 0 bases, and 4 bases had no gene match. Here the CDR3 reads CASSLDPGQNQPQHF. The CDR3 DNA is TGTGCCAGCAGCTTGGACCCGGGACAGAATCAGCCCCAGCATTTT.

The rearrangement uses TRBV11-3 and TRBJ2-1, with 10 bases that match TRBD1. This CDR3 has 15 amino acids. Germline CDR1 reads SGHNT; CDR2 reads YENEEA. The V segment lost 1 base and the J segment 6 bases; nucleotides outside the gene matches: 3. CDR3 nucleotide sequence: TGTGCCAGCAGCTTAGGGACAGGGGGATCCAATGAGCAGTTCTTC. Amino acids: CASSLGTGGSNEQFF.

The chain recombines TRBV7-9 with TRBJ1-6; 9 nucleotides line up with TRBD1. Germline V lookup: CDR1 SEHNR, CDR2 FQNEAQ (reference sequence). V shed 5 bases and J 9 bases; nucleotides not matched to a gene: 5. There are 14 residues in the CDR3. The CDR3 nucleotides are TGTGCCAGCAGCCTGGGACAGGGAAGTTCACCCCTCCACTTT. Its protein is CASSLGQGSSPLHF.

This chain's CDR3 is CASSSVTGSYGYTF. CDR3 bases: TGTGCCAGCAGCTCGGTGACAGGATCCTATGGCTACACCTTC. This chain connects TRBV7-9 to TRBJ1-2, with a tentative D call TRBD1 (6 bases). Deletions cut 4 bases from V and 4 bases from J, with 13 bases between. Germline values: CDR1 SEHNR, CDR2 FQNEAQ (reference sequence). CDR3 length: 14 amino acids.

V and J are TRBV12-3 or TRBV12-4 and TRBJ1-4; D remains ambiguous. V was shortened by 1 base and J by 10 bases, with 10 bases between the two germline ends. The CDR3 runs 13 residues. The CDR3 bases are TGTGCCAGCAGTTTAGAGGGAGCCGTAAAACTGTTTTTT. This translates into CASSLEGAVKLFF.

The J gene is TRBJ1-5, the V gene TRBV5-6; D gene unclear. Germline V gene sequence: CDR1 SGHDT, CDR2 YYEEEE. The CDR3 is 14 amino acids. Between the trimmed V and J ends, which lost 4 bases and 6 bases, there was a span of 14 bases. DNA for the CDR3: TGTGCCAGCAGCCACAAAACGCAGTTTCAGCCCCAGCATTTT. It is translated as CASSHKTQFQPQHF.

The CDR3 DNA is TGTGCCAGCAGCTTAGGAGTGTACCACGAAAAACTGTTTTTT. Amino acid sequence: CASSLGVYHEKLFF. The rearrangement joins TRBV7-9 to TRBJ1-4; D not resolved. This CDR3 has 14 amino acids. In germline, CDR1 is SEHNR, CDR2 FQNEAQ (reference sequence). The V and J ends lost 1 base and 8 bases respectively, with 11 bases between them.

The J gene is TRBJ1-1, the V gene TRBV20-1; 8 nucleotides align to TRBD1. CDR3 length: 16 amino acids. CDR1 is DFQATT and CDR2 is SNEGSKA in the germline V gene (reference sequence). The V segment lost 3 bases and the J segment 3 bases; nucleotides outside the gene matches: 12. The CDR3 sequence: CSASLTRTGKHTEAFF. The CDR3 DNA reads as TGCAGTGCTAGTCTCACCCGGACAGGGAAACACACTGAAGCTTTCTTT.

V gene TRBV6-5 combines with J gene TRBJ1-5; D is undetermined. V lost 8 bases and J 10 bases, leaving 18 bases between the germline ends. The CDR3 length is 13 residues. Germline V lookup: CDR1 MNHEY, CDR2 SVGAGI. The CDR3 here is CASRRQQVKPQHF. Here the CDR3 DNA reads TGTGCCAGCCGTCGCCAACAAGTTAAACCCCAGCATTTT.